Each of the 20 T cell receptor beta chains below was sequenced from the same sample in a study of graft-versus-host responses after intestinal transplantation. Sequenced by immunoSEQ multiplex PCR; TCRdb stores in-frame clones only, minus some. This sample has tens of thousands of clones, with roughly 92% found just once. Antigens for these TCRs are unknown. The specimen was unstimulated CD4+ T cells sorted from spleen or lymph node cells, collected before intestinal transplant. Receptor source: a human donor who received an intestinal transplant.

The rearrangement links TRBV15 to TRBJ1-2; TRBD1 aligns across 10 bases. This CDR3 comprises 16 residues. Per the germline V gene, CDR1 is LNHNV and CDR2 is YYDKDF (reference sequence). J gave up 4 bases and V 2 bases, and 7 bases lay outside the gene matches. This chain's CDR3 is CATSRPGTGAAYGYTF. CDR3 bases: TGTGCCACCAGCAGACCGGGGACAGGGGCGGCCTATGGCTACACCTTC.

J is TRBJ2-7 and V is TRBV5-1; TRBD2 aligns across 11 bases. V shed 4 bases, J shed 3 bases, and the junction held 9 bases outside the gene matches. This CDR3 region has 16 residues. CDR1 is SGHRS and CDR2 is YFSETQ in the germline V gene. As DNA, the CDR3 is TGCGCCAGCAGCCCCACACCGGGACTAGCGGACTACGAGCAGTACTTC. It is translated as CASSPTPGLADYEQYF.

This clone was recorded only once. The chain combines TRBV4-2 with TRBJ2-7, with TRBD2 matching 13 bases. The CDR3 contains 19 residues. The junction had 14 bases not matched to a gene; V was cut back by 2 bases and J by 4 bases. The germline gives CDR1 LGHNA, CDR2 YNFKEQ. The CDR3 DNA follows: TGTGCCAGCAGCCAACCCGACCGCCCGGGGACTAGCGGGATTTACGAGCAGTACTTC. This sequence encodes CASSQPDRPGTSGIYEQYF.

The chain has TRBV28 and TRBJ1-5, with TRBD1 as a possible D gene (6 bases). V was shortened by 5 bases and J by 5 bases, with 19 bases between the two germline ends. Germline CDR1 is MDHEN and CDR2 is SYDVKM. The CDR3 has 16 amino acids. CDR3: CASSGSLDRLDQPQHF. DNA for the CDR3: TGTGCCAGCAGTGGCTCCCTCGACAGGTTAGATCAGCCCCAGCATTTT.

The rearrangement links TRBV14 to TRBJ2-7; possible D gene TRBD1, 5 bases. Germline V gene lookup returns CDR1 SGHDN and CDR2 FVKESK. The length of the CDR3 is 14 residues. V lost 5 bases, J lost 2 bases, and 13 bases lay in between. CDR3 DNA: TGTGCCAGCAGCAGTCAGGGCGGCCCCTACGAGCAGTACTTC. Amino acids: CASSSQGGPYEQYF.

This clone appeared once. The chain has TRBV9 and TRBJ2-1, with a tentative D call TRBD2 (6 bases). This CDR3 spans 12 amino acids. The V gene's germline CDR1 is SGDLS and CDR2 YYNGEE. Trimming took off 4 bases at V and 9 bases at J, with 11 bases between the two ends. CDR3 amino acids: CASSREAIEQFF. The CDR3 region has the DNA TGTGCCAGCAGCAGGGAGGCCATTGAGCAGTTCTTC. The whole variable domain, filled in from reference TRBV9 and TRBJ2-1, reads DSGVTQTPKHLITATGQRVTLRCSPRSGDLSVYWYQQSLDQGLQFLIQYYNGEERAKGNILERFSAQQFPDLHSELNLSSLELGDSALYFCASSREAIEQFFGPGTRLTVL.

The chain couples TRBV6-5 to TRBJ2-7, with TRBD1 identical over 7 bases. V trimming: 0 bases; J trimming: 2 bases; junction bases outside the gene matches: 7. Per germline, CDR1 MNHEY and CDR2 SVGAGI. The CDR3 extends over 16 amino acids. This CDR3 reads CASSYSGQPRTYEQYF. The DNA for the CDR3 is TGTGCCAGCAGTTACTCGGGACAGCCGAGAACCTACGAGCAGTACTTC.

V usage is TRBV9 and J usage is TRBJ1-6; weak D call: TRBD1 (5 bases). With 0 bases removed from V and 7 bases from J, the gap between germline ends came to 11 bases. The CDR3 runs 15 residues. Germline CDR1 reads SGDLS; CDR2 reads YYNGEE. CDR3 nucleotide sequence: TGTGCCAGCAGCGTAGCGAAGGGGAGAAATTCACCCCTCCACTTT. This gives the protein CASSVAKGRNSPLHF.

The rearrangement links TRBV19 to TRBJ2-7, with 9 bases that match TRBD2. The CDR3 totals 15 residues. Germline CDR1 LNHDA, CDR2 SQIVND (reference sequence). Unmatched junction bases numbered 8, after V lost 3 bases and J lost 5 bases. The CDR3 DNA follows: TGTGCCAGTAGTATGAAGACACTAGCGGGCCACGAGCAGTACTTC. It yields the protein CASSMKTLAGHEQYF.

The table lists this clone with a count of one. The chain has TRBV29-1 and TRBJ2-1; D assignment may be TRBD1 or TRBD2 (5 bases each). The germline CDR1 and CDR2 sequences are SQVTM and ANQGSEA. V was clipped by 7 bases and J by 6 bases, with 16 bases between them. The CDR3 is made up of 13 amino acids. CDR3 DNA: TGCAGCGCTACCGAGGGGTTTCGCAATGAGCAGTTCTTC. Translating gives CSATEGFRNEQFF.

The chain links TRBV7-2 to TRBJ2-2; 8 nucleotides agree with TRBD1. CDR3 size: 16 residues. With 3 bases clipped from V and 3 bases from J, the junction kept 6 bases outside the gene matches. The V gene's germline CDR1 is SGHTA and CDR2 FQGNSA. The CDR3 DNA reads as TGTGCCAGCAGCTTTATGGGGACAGGCGACACCGGGGAGCTGTTTTTT. Protein: CASSFMGTGDTGELFF.

This clone was seen only once. The same CDR3 arises from other DNA sequences in this sample as well. This chain links TRBV28 with TRBJ2-2; a weak D match, TRBD1 (5 bases). The V gene lost 6 bases and the J gene lost 8 bases, with 19 bases spanning the gap. This CDR3 region has 15 residues. CDR1 and CDR2 from the germline V gene are MDHEN and SYDVKM. The CDR3 DNA follows: TGTGCCAGCAGCTTTGGGATTGGACAAAAGGGGGAGCTGTTTTTT. This encodes CASSFGIGQKGELFF.

This sequence joins TRBV7-9 and TRBJ1-3; the D is unclear. Germline V CDR1 and CDR2: SEHNR, FQNEAQ (reference sequence). Trimming pared 4 bases from V and 2 bases from J, leaving 12 bases between. The CDR3 sequence is 15 residues long. The CDR3 sequence is CASSSGYSPGNTIYF. The CDR3 DNA follows: TGTGCCAGCAGCTCAGGTTATAGCCCTGGAAACACCATATATTTT.

The chain employs TRBV4-1 and TRBJ1-1, with D hard to call. CDR3 size: 12 residues. Germline V CDR1 and CDR2: MGHRA, YSYEKL. V was shortened by 3 bases and J by 7 bases, with 9 bases between the two germline ends. DNA for the CDR3: TGCGCCAGCAGCCAGCCCGGCGTTGAAGCTTTCTTT. Protein sequence: CASSQPGVEAFF.

This clone was seen once. This chain joins TRBV4-3 and TRBJ1-2; perhaps TRBD1 as D (6 bases). The CDR3 runs to 16 residues. CDR1 and CDR2 from the germline V gene are LGHNA and YSLEER. The ends were cut back, 1 base at V and 3 bases at J, with 15 bases in the middle. The CDR3 DNA follows: TGCGCCAGCAGCCAAGGTGGACAGTTGGAATACTATGGCTACACCTTC. Translated: CASSQGGQLEYYGYTF.

V usage is TRBV18 and J usage is TRBJ1-1; D remains unclear. Looked up from germline, CDR1 is KGHSH and CDR2 is LQKENI. The CDR3 has 16 residues. Trimming took off 3 bases at V and 1 base at J, with 15 bases between the two ends. CDR3 sequence reads: CASSPFGSGRNTEAFF. The CDR3 coding sequence is TGTGCCAGCTCACCCTTCGGGAGCGGGCGGAACACTGAAGCTTTCTTT.

The J gene is TRBJ2-3, the V gene TRBV25-1; D uncertain. This CDR3 spans 13 amino acids. The germline V and J ends were trimmed by 7 bases and 0 bases, with 8 bases remaining between them. Looked up from germline, CDR1 is MGHDK and CDR2 is SYGVNS. The CDR3 here is CASNLHSTDTQYF. The CDR3 DNA follows: TGTGCCAGCAATCTACACAGCACAGATACGCAGTATTTT.

V and J are TRBV10-2 and TRBJ2-3, with 11 bases that match TRBD2. The CDR3 runs to 16 residues. Germline V lookup: CDR1 WSHSY, CDR2 SAAADI. V was clipped by 8 bases and J by 3 bases; unmatched bases: 10. Here the CDR3 reads CASSVTSGEGTDTQYF. Here the CDR3 DNA reads TGCGCCAGCTCTGTGACTAGCGGGGAGGGGACAGATACGCAGTATTTT.

The chain carries TRBV10-3 and TRBJ2-3, with D uncertain. V lost 0 bases to trimming and J lost 2 bases, with 12 bases between them. Germline V CDR1 and CDR2: ENHRY, SYGVKD. This CDR3 has 16 residues. The DNA for the CDR3 is TGTGCCATCAGTGAGTCGTCAGCCCTTTACACAGATACGCAGTATTTT. It encodes CAISESSALYTDTQYF.

This chain uses TRBV9 with TRBJ2-2, with TRBD2 matching over 8 bases. Germline V gene sequence: CDR1 SGDLS, CDR2 YYNGEE. The CDR3 contains 15 residues. V shed 1 base, J shed 6 bases, and the junction held 5 bases outside the gene matches. Written as DNA, the CDR3 is TGTGCCAGCAGCGTATGGCTAGCGGGCCCCGGGGAGCTGTTTTTT. Translated, it gives CASSVWLAGPGELFF.